The 18 T cell receptor beta chains listed next were all sequenced from one sample in a study of cytomegalovirus exposure and HLA in healthy donors. PCR was performed using 60 Vbeta and 13 Jbeta primers. Assay: immunoSEQ multiplex PCR; the TCRdb copy retains only in-frame clones and omits some. The sample contains about 76,000 clones, around 70% of which appear only once. Material for sequencing was PBMCs. Receptors were obtained from a woman aged 40 to 55 in good health and CMV-seropositive.

The chain uses TRBV29-1 and TRBJ2-5; weak D call: TRBD1 (5 bases). The CDR3 length is 14 residues. Germline V gene sequence: CDR1 SQVTM, CDR2 ANQGSEA. V lost 2 bases to trimming and J lost 3 bases, with 13 bases between them. The CDR3 reads CSVELVDTEETQYF. Written as DNA, the CDR3 is TGCAGCGTTGAATTAGTGGACACAGAAGAGACCCAGTACTTC.

This clone has a handful of counts. CDR3 DNA: TGTGCCAGCAGTATAGTAGCGGCCGGGGAGCTGTTTTTT. Its translation: CASSIVAAGELFF. This chain connects TRBV28 to TRBJ2-2; possibly TRBD2 for D (6 bases). The CDR3 is made up of 13 amino acids. V shed 5 bases and J shed 6 bases, with 10 bases lying between them. Germline CDR1 and CDR2: MDHEN and SYDVKM.

This chain connects TRBV4-3 to TRBJ1-2; possible D gene TRBD1, 6 bases. Germline CDR1 is LGHNA and CDR2 is YSLEER. CDR3 length: 14 residues. V gave up 4 bases and J gave up 8 bases, with 17 bases separating them. CDR3 region: CASSRLQGVDGYTF. DNA of the CDR3: TGCGCCAGCAGCCGACTACAGGGAGTTGACGGCTACACCTTC.

The chain is built from TRBV5-3 and TRBJ2-5; D might be TRBD2 (6 bases). TRBV5-3 carries the ORF label, with uncertain function. The CDR3 is 15 amino acids. The V and J ends lost 5 bases and 0 bases respectively, with 14 bases between them. The CDR3 is CARSVGRDYQETQYF. In DNA, the CDR3 is TGTGCCAGAAGTGTTGGTCGGGACTACCAAGAGACCCAGTACTTC.

The chain carries TRBV10-3 and TRBJ1-5; TRBD1 agrees at 7 bases. Trimming at V came to 4 bases and at J to 2 bases, leaving 2 bases not matched to a gene. The germline V gene has CDR1 ENHRY and CDR2 SYGVKD. CDR3 length equals 14 residues. This CDR3 is CAISVTGGNQPQHF. The CDR3 DNA sequence: TGTGCCATCAGTGTAACAGGGGGCAATCAGCCCCAGCATTTT.

A single count supports this clone. The chain employs TRBV7-7 and TRBJ2-5; TRBD2 is a possible D gene (6 bases). Germline values: CDR1 SSHAT, CDR2 FNYEAQ (reference sequence). The CDR3 covers 13 residues. The CDR3 bases are TGTGCTAGCGGAGTCGGTAAAAAAGAGACCCAGTACTTC. It yields the protein CASGVGKKETQYF.

This chain uses TRBV6-5 with TRBJ2-3; D may be TRBD2 (5 bases). The germline V gene has CDR1 MNHEY and CDR2 SVGAGI. The CDR3 is 13 residues long. With 6 bases removed from V and 2 bases from J, the gap between germline ends came to 9 bases. In DNA, the CDR3 is TGTGCCAGCAGGGACTCTCCCACAGATACGCAGTATTTT. It encodes CASRDSPTDTQYF.

The CDR3 nucleotides are TGTGCCAGCGGGCAGCCCTCCTACGAGCAGTACTTC. Translating it yields CASGQPSYEQYF. The genes are TRBV6-5 and TRBJ2-7, with D unclear. V shed 8 bases and J shed 0 bases, with 8 bases lying between them. Germline values: CDR1 MNHEY, CDR2 SVGAGI. The CDR3 is made up of 12 amino acids.

V gene TRBV5-4 combines with J gene TRBJ2-1; 13 bases map to TRBD2. Germline V gene sequence: CDR1 SGHNT, CDR2 YYREEE (reference sequence). This CDR3 is built from 16 residues. The V segment lost 2 bases and the J segment 3 bases; nucleotides outside the gene matches: 2. The CDR3 sequence is CASSFGLAGDYNEQFF. As DNA, the CDR3 is TGTGCCAGCAGCTTCGGACTAGCGGGAGACTACAATGAGCAGTTCTTC.

The J gene is TRBJ1-2, the V gene TRBV29-1; D gene ambiguous. Germline assignment: CDR1 SQVTM and CDR2 ANQGSEA. V was cut by 7 bases and J by 4 bases, with 13 bases left in between. The CDR3 sequence is 12 residues long. CDR3 residues: CSGNLEGYGYTF. In nucleotides, the CDR3 is TGCAGCGGCAACTTAGAGGGCTATGGCTACACCTTC.

This clone was detected only a few times. The chain is built from TRBV25-1 and TRBJ1-5; TRBD1 agrees at 7 bases. The V gene's germline CDR1 is MGHDK and CDR2 SYGVNS. The CDR3 loop spans 13 amino acids. After removal of 4 bases from V and 6 bases from J, the junction contained 3 bases not matched to a gene. CDR3: CASSVTGSQPQHF. CDR3 DNA sequence: TGTGCCAGCAGTGTGACAGGGTCTCAGCCCCAGCATTTT.

This clone was counted only a few times. The chain carries TRBV2 and TRBJ1-4; 12 bases are shared with TRBD1. Losses at the gene ends were 6 bases for V and 1 base for J; bases not matched to a gene: 3. The CDR3 runs 16 residues. Germline V gene lookup returns CDR1 SNHLY and CDR2 FYNNEI. In nucleotides, the CDR3 is TGTGCCAGCAGGGGACAGGGGGCGAGAACTAATGAAAAACTGTTTTTT. Amino acids: CASRGQGARTNEKLFF.

The V call is TRBV27, the J call TRBJ2-7; 9 bases are shared with TRBD1. The V segment lost 5 bases and the J segment 3 bases; nucleotides outside the gene matches: 8. The CDR3 runs to 15 residues. Germline loops: CDR1 MNHEY, CDR2 SMNVEV (reference sequence). For the CDR3, the DNA is TGTGCCAGCAGTCTCACAGGGGGCATGGACTACGAGCAGTACTTC. Translation gives CASSLTGGMDYEQYF.

V gene TRBV13 combines with J gene TRBJ1-2; 9 bases are a match to TRBD1. Germline loops: CDR1 PRHDT, CDR2 FYEKMQ (reference sequence). Trimming cost V 4 bases and J 6 bases; bases outside gene matches: 9. The CDR3 is made up of 15 amino acids. The CDR3 nucleotides read TGTGCCAGCAGCTCCCGGGACAGGGTTTATGATGGCTACACCTTC. Amino acid sequence: CASSSRDRVYDGYTF.

This rearrangement joins TRBV15 to TRBJ2-1, with 9 bases lining up with TRBD2. CDR3 length: 16 residues. Germline V gene sequence: CDR1 LNHNV, CDR2 YYDKDF (reference sequence). The trim removed 3 bases at V and 7 bases at J, leaving 10 bases unmatched. The CDR3 protein is CATSSHGTSLGNEQFF. The CDR3 DNA is TGTGCCACCAGCAGCCACGGGACTAGCTTGGGGAATGAGCAGTTCTTC.

The chain combines TRBV6-6 with TRBJ1-1; TRBD1 might be the D (6 bases). The CDR3 spans 15 residues. Germline CDR1 MNHNY, CDR2 SVGAGI (reference sequence). Trimming removed 0 bases from V and 6 bases from J, with 14 bases in between. The CDR3: CASSYSDSRSAEAFF. CDR3 DNA sequence: TGTGCCAGCAGTTACTCGGACAGTCGAAGTGCTGAAGCTTTCTTT.

This chain connects TRBV5-6 to TRBJ1-2; the match to TRBD1 covers 7 bases. The CDR3 contains 14 residues. Germline CDR1 SGHDT, CDR2 YYEEEE. V shed 0 bases, J shed 1 base, and the junction held 0 bases outside the gene matches. CDR3 bases: TGTGCCAGCAGCTTGGGACAGGGTAACTATGGCTACACCTTC. Translated: CASSLGQGNYGYTF.

V is TRBV27 and J is TRBJ2-7; 7 nucleotides match TRBD2. V lost 6 bases, J lost 1 base, and 6 bases stayed unmatched. The CDR3 runs 14 residues. The germline V gene encodes CDR1 MNHEY and CDR2 SMNVEV (reference sequence). CDR3 in amino acids: CASRGSGKSYEQYF. CDR3 DNA: TGTGCCAGCAGGGGAAGCGGGAAGTCCTACGAGCAGTACTTC.